A single sample gave rise to the 11 T cell receptor beta chains below, sequenced in a study of T cell responses to AZD1222 COVID-19 vaccine. Generated by immunoSEQ multiplex PCR, the TCRdb table keeps only in-frame clones and is missing some. The sample holds approximately 160,000 clones, 90% to 95% seen once. Sequencing was performed on peripheral blood, taken 28 days after the second AZD1222 dose. The receptor source for this set is an adult who received the AZD1222 COVID-19 vaccine.

J is TRBJ1-3 and V is TRBV2; no firm D call. Trimming removed 3 bases from V and 0 bases from J, with 12 bases in between. The CDR3 runs 16 residues. Germline CDR1 SNHLY, CDR2 FYNNEI. The chain's CDR3 is CASSDRDNLSGNTIYF. As DNA, the CDR3 is TGTGCCAGCAGTGACAGAGACAACCTCTCTGGAAACACCATATATTTT. Complete variable domain (other parts from reference TRBV2 and TRBJ1-3): EPEVTQTPSHQVTQMGQEVILRCVPISNHLYFYWYRQILGQKVEFLVSFYNNEISEKSEIFDDQFSVERPDGSNFTLKIRSTKLEDSAMYFCASSDRDNLSGNTIYFGEGSWLTVV.

The CDR3 DNA reads as TGCGCCAGCAGCGCCTCTAGCGGGGGGAAGGATACGCAGTATTTT. Its translation: CASSASSGGKDTQYF. V and J are TRBV5-1 and TRBJ2-3, with 11 bases lining up with TRBD2. The V gene end was trimmed by 4 bases and the J gene end by 6 bases; junction bases not matched to a gene: 7. The germline V gene encodes CDR1 SGHRS and CDR2 YFSETQ. This CDR3 is 15 amino acids long. Filled out from reference TRBV5-1 and TRBJ2-3, the complete variable domain reads KAGVTQTPRYLIKTRGQQVTLSCSPISGHRSVSWYQQTPGQGLQFLFEYFSETQRNKGNFPGRFSGRQFSNSRSEMNVSTLELGDSALYLCASSASSGGKDTQYFGPGTRLTVL.

The V call is TRBV28, the J call TRBJ1-5, with D possibly matching TRBD1 (5 bases). The CDR3 spans 16 residues. The germline V gene encodes CDR1 MDHEN and CDR2 SYDVKM. Trimming removed 6 bases at V and 0 bases at J, with 15 bases between. CDR3 coding DNA: TGTGCCAGCAGCCCAATAGGGGTTTATAGCAATCAGCCCCAGCATTTT. This encodes CASSPIGVYSNQPQHF.

In its sample, this clone was seen once. The chain employs TRBV7-9 and TRBJ1-2, with D possibly TRBD1 on 6 matching bases. CDR3 length equals 14 residues. Looked up from germline, CDR1 is SEHNR and CDR2 is FQNEAQ (reference sequence). The V end lost 7 bases, the J end lost 8 bases, and 20 bases lay between the germline ends. The CDR3 spells CASTSLSGAGGYTF. Written as DNA, the CDR3 is TGTGCCAGCACCAGTTTATCAGGGGCAGGCGGCTACACCTTC.

The chain is built from TRBV24-1 and TRBJ1-4, with no clear D. The germline CDR1 and CDR2 sequences are KGHDR and SFDVKD. V gave up 5 bases and J gave up 3 bases, with 21 bases separating them. The CDR3 is 18 residues long. The CDR3 DNA is TGTGCCACCAGTGTCATTCGGCCGGAACAGCGGGCTAATGAAAAACTGTTTTTT. Translation gives CATSVIRPEQRANEKLFF.

J is TRBJ1-5 and V is TRBV4-1, with D hard to call. The germline V and J ends were trimmed by 0 bases and 10 bases, with 16 bases remaining between them. This CDR3 has 15 residues. Per germline, CDR1 MGHRA and CDR2 YSYEKL. CDR3 sequence: CASSQDRVVGDPQHF. The CDR3 DNA sequence: TGCGCCAGCAGCCAAGATCGGGTAGTGGGAGATCCCCAGCATTTT.

This chain joins TRBV7-6 and TRBJ2-3, with 13 bases aligning to TRBD2. J was trimmed by 2 bases and V by 1 base; bases with no gene match: 3. Germline CDR1 and CDR2: SGHVS and FNYEAQ. There are 17 residues in the CDR3. In DNA form, the CDR3 reads TGTGCCAGCAGCTTAGGACTAGCGGGGGGAACCACAGATACGCAGTATTTT. Translating gives CASSLGLAGGTTDTQYF.

The V call is TRBV18, the J call TRBJ2-5; the D call may be TRBD1 or TRBD2 (5 bases each). CDR1 and CDR2 (germline): KGHSH, LQKENI. This CDR3 spans 14 amino acids. Trimming left V 5 bases short and J 1 base short, with 11 bases between. This CDR3 is CASSSRDGQETQYF. In DNA, the CDR3 is TGTGCCAGCTCATCCCGGGACGGCCAAGAGACCCAGTACTTC.

The chain is built from TRBV19 and TRBJ1-2; D remains unclear. Germline V lookup: CDR1 LNHDA, CDR2 SQIVND (reference sequence). The CDR3 runs to 14 residues. V lost 0 bases and J lost 5, with 10 bases in between. This CDR3 is CASSIEARTYGYTF. The CDR3 DNA sequence: TGTGCCAGTAGTATAGAGGCCCGAACTTATGGCTACACCTTC.

The chain is built from TRBV15 and TRBJ2-7; D gene unclear. The CDR3 loop spans 14 amino acids. CDR1 and CDR2 (germline): LNHNV, YYDKDF (reference sequence). Between the trimmed V and J ends, which lost 0 bases and 5 bases, there was a span of 11 bases. This CDR3 is CATSRDLGTHEQYF. The CDR3 DNA reads TGTGCCACCAGCAGAGATTTGGGAACCCACGAGCAGTACTTC.

The chain uses TRBV19 and TRBJ1-2; D possibly corresponds to TRBD1 (5 bases). Germline V gene sequence: CDR1 LNHDA, CDR2 SQIVND (reference sequence). The CDR3 is 15 residues long. The V and J ends lost 3 bases and 4 bases respectively, with 15 bases between them. The CDR3 sequence: CASSIGGQGGYGYTF. The CDR3 DNA follows: TGTGCCAGTAGTATCGGGGGTCAGGGAGGCTATGGCTACACCTTC.